This T cell receptor beta chain was documented in a study of T-cell memory formation after mild COVID-19 (dated by TCRdb to the early 2020s). Regarding the study in general: Most TCR sequence clusters were specific to one of the two donors. T-cell clones expanding and contracting after mild COVID-19 in two donors were tracked by longitudinal TCRalpha and TCRbeta repertoire sequencing. The cohort was made up of two young adult volunteers, one female and one male, who were previously healthy. Beyond this particular receptor, the publication reports: The study covered only a couple of mild cases, and larger cohorts including severe cases with pre-infection samples were considered necessary. Contracting CD4+ clones were located mainly in the CM and EM memory subsets, whereas CD8+ clones were found to be enriched in EMRA. Some responding clones were detected in pre-infection memory, which suggested that pre-existing cross-reactive memory T cells had joined the SARS-CoV-2 response. From day 15 to 85, contracting clones showed balanced CD4/CD8 phenotypes, whereas a second wave of clones that expanded from day 15 to 37 leaned towards CD4+. Whether the second-wave clones peaking on day 37 were SARS-CoV-2 specific was not confirmed.

From V the trimming removes 0 bases and from J it removes 10 bases, while the gene matches leave 6 bases of the junction unaccounted for. Measured from the cysteine to the phenylalanine, the CDR3 is 14 residues long. Of all the DNA, just the CDR3 is kept, 42 bases in frame from base 1. Looking up the germline V gene (reference sequence) yields CDR1 DFQATT and CDR2 SNEGSKA. In this sample, this clonotype turned up many times. What this receptor recognizes is not known. No base quality values were provided; no much bigger clone lies one nucleotide off. PBMCs were isolated by Ficoll-Paque density gradient centrifugation. The data were produced on an Illumina NovaSeq 6000. Using 5'RACE with constant-segment primers, TCRalpha and TCRbeta cDNA libraries were constructed, with sample barcodes and unique molecular identifiers added in the process. Trizol reagent was used to extract RNA from every sample. Library amplification was performed in two PCR steps, and a second sample barcode and Illumina TruSeq adapters were introduced in the second step. Sequencing of the libraries was done on an Illumina NovaSeq, producing 2 x 150 bp paired-end reads. The source study handled its data this way. Demultiplexing of reads and collapsing into UMI-guided consensus sequences were performed with migec v1.2.7. With mixcr v2.1.11, UMI consensuses were aligned to TRA and TRB V and J templates and assembled into clonotypes. Expanded or contracted clonotypes were those called significant by both edgeR and NoisET, with noise models trained on biological replicates. For edgeR calls, the cutoffs were a false discovery rate-adjusted p below 0.01 and a log2 fold-change threshold of 1. As an exploratory analysis of dynamics, max-normalized trajectories of the 1000 most abundant clonotypes were examined with PCA combined with hierarchical clustering. Separately sequenced CD4+ and CD8+ repertoires were used to assign the CD4 or CD8 phenotype of responding clones. TCRdb reprocessing: public reads trimmed at Q25 with fastp, clones called with MiXCR, in-frame beta chains kept. One record per CDR3 amino acid sequence lists the most common genes and DNA. These V and J calls are TCRdb output, not the study's own analysis. The sample contains a few hundred thousand distinct CDR3 sequences, around 27% of them found a single time. The top ten clonotypes cover roughly 14% of the sample.

The sequence links TRBV20-1 to TRBJ1-6, and 7 junctional nucleotides match TRBD1. The sequence derives from an adult woman who had mild COVID-19 (a few samples of this study predate the infection). The sample titles of this study are shuffled in the database, so cell type and time point are left out; the donor was told from shared clones. The source material was PBMCs or a T cell subset sorted from them (not recorded which). The DNA reads as follows: TGCAGTGCTAGAGATCCAAGGACAGGATCACCCCTCCACTTT. Its coded protein is CSARDPRTGSPLHF.